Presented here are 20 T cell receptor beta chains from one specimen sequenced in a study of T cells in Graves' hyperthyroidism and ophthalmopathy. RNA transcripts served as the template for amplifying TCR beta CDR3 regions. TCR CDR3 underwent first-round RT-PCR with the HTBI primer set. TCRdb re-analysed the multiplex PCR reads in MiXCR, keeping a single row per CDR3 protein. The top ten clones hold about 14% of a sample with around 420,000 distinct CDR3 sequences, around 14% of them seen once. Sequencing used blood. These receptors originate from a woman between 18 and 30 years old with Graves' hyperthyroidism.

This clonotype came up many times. CDR3 sequence: CSARDYGGRSYEQYF. As DNA, the CDR3 is TGCAGTGCTAGAGATTATGGGGGGCGCTCCTACGAGCAGTACTTC. The rearrangement joins TRBV20-1 to TRBJ2-7; D tentatively fits TRBD1 or TRBD2 (6 bases each). The CDR3 loop spans 15 amino acids. Germline V gives CDR1 DFQATT, CDR2 SNEGSKA (reference sequence). Trimming shortened V by 0 bases and J by 0 bases, and 12 bases separated the two germline ends.

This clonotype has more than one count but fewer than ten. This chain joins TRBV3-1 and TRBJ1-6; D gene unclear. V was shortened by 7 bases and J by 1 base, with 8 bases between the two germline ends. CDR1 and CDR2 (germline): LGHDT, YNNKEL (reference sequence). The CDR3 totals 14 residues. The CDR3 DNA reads TGTGCCAGCACGCTGGATTCCTATAATTCACCCCTCCACTTT. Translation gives CASTLDSYNSPLHF.

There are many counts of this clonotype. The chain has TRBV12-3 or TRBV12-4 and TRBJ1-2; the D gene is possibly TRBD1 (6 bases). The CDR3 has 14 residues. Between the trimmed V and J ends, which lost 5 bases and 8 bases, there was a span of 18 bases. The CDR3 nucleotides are TGTGCCAGCAGTCAATCCGCCAGGGGAAGCGGCTACACCTTC. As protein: CASSQSARGSGYTF.

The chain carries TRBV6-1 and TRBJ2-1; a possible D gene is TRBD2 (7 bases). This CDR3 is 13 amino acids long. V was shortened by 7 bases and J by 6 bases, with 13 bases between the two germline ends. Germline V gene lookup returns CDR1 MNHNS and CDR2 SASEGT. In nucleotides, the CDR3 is TGTGCCAGCAAGGGGGGGGCGGGCAATGAGCAGTTCTTC. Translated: CASKGGAGNEQFF.

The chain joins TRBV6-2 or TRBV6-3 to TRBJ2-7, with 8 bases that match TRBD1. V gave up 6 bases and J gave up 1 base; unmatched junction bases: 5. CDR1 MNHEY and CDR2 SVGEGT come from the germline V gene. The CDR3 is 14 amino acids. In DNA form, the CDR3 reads TGTGCCAGCAGGGGACAGGAATTATCCTACGAGCAGTACTTC. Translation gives CASRGQELSYEQYF.

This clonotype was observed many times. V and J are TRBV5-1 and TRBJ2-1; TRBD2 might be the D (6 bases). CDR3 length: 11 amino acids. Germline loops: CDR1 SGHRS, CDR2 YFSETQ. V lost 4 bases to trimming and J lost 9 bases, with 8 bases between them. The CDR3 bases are TGCGCCAGCAGCCGGGACTTTGAGCAGTTCTTC. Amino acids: CASSRDFEQFF.

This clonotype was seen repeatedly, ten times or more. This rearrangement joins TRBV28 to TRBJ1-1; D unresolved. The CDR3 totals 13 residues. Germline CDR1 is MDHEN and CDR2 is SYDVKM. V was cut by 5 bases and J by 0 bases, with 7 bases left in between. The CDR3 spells CASSLQMNTEAFF. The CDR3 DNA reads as TGTGCCAGCAGTCTTCAAATGAACACTGAAGCTTTCTTT.

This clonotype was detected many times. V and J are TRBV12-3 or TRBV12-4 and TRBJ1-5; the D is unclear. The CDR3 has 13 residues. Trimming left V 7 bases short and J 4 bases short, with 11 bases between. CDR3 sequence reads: CASTPSGNQPQHF. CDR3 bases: TGTGCCAGCACCCCATCTGGGAATCAGCCCCAGCATTTT.

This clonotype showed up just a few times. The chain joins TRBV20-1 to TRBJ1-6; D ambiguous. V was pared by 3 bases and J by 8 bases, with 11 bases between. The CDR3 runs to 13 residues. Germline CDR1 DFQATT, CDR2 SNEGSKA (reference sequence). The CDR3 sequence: CSASPARDSPLHF. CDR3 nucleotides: TGCAGTGCTAGCCCCGCAAGGGATTCACCCCTCCACTTT.

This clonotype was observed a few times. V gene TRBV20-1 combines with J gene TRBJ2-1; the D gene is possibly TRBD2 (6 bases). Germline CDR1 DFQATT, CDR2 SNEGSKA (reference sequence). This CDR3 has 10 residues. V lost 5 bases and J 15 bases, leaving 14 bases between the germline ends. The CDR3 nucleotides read TGCAGTGCTTCCCGGGACTTCGCGTTCTTC. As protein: CSASRDFAFF.

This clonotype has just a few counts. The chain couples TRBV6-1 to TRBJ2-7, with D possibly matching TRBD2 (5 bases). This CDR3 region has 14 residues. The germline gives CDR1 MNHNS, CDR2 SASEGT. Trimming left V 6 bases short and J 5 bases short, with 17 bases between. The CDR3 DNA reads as TGTGCCAGCAGAACACTTAGTAGCGTTCACGAGCAGTACTTC. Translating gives CASRTLSSVHEQYF.

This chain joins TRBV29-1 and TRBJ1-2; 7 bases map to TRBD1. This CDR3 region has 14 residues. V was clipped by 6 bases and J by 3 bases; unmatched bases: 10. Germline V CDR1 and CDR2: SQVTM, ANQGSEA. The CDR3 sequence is CSVRIRGSDYGYTF. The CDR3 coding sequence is TGCAGCGTCCGAATCAGGGGGTCGGACTATGGCTACACCTTC.

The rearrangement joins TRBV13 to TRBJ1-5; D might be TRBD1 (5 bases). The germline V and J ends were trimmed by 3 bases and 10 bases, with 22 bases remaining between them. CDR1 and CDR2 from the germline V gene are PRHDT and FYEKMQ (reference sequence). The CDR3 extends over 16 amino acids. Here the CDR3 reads CASSFGPPQGYRPQHF. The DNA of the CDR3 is TGTGCCAGCAGCTTCGGACCCCCGCAGGGCTATAGACCCCAGCATTTT. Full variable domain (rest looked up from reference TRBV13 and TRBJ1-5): AAGVIQSPRHLIKEKRETATLKCYPIPRHDTVYWYQQGPGQDPQFLISFYEKMQSDKGSIPDRFSAQQFSDYHSELNMSSLELGDSALYFCASSFGPPQGYRPQHFGDGTRLSIL.

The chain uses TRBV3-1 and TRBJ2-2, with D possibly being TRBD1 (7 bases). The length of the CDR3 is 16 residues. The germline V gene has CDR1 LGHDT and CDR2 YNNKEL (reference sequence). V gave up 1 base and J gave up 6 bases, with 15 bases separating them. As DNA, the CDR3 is TGTGCCAGCAGCCAAGTACAGGGGAGGTATTCCGGGGAGCTGTTTTTT. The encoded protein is CASSQVQGRYSGELFF.

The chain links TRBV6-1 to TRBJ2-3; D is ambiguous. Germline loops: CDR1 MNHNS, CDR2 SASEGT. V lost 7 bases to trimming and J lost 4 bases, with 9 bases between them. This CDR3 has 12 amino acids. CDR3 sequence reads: CASNRRADTQYF. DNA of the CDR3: TGTGCCAGCAACAGACGGGCAGATACGCAGTATTTT.

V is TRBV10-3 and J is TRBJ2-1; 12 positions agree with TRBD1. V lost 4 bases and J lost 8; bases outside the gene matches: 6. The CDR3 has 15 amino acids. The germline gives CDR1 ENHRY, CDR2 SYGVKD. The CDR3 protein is CAISAGTGGIDEQFF. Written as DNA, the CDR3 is TGTGCCATCAGTGCCGGGACAGGGGGCATCGATGAGCAGTTCTTC.

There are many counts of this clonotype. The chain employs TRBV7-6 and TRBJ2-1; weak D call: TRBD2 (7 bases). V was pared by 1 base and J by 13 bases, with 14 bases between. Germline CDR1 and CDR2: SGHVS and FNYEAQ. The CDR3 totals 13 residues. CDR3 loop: CASSLDGGQPQFF. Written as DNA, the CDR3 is TGTGCCAGCAGCTTAGACGGGGGGCAGCCTCAGTTCTTC. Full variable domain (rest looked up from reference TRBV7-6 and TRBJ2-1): GAGVSQSPRYKVTKRGQDVALRCDPISGHVSLYWYRQALGQGPEFLTYFNYEAQQDKSGLPNDRFSAERPEGSISTLTIQRTEQRDSAMYRCASSLDGGQPQFFGPGTRLTVL.

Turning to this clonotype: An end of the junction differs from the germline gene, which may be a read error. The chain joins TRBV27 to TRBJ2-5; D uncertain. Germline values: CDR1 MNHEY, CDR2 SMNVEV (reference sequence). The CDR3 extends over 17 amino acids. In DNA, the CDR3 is TGTGCCAGCACTTTACCGGACGCAATTAAAGTCGGAGAGACCCAGTACTTC. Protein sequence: CASTLPDAIKVGETQYF.

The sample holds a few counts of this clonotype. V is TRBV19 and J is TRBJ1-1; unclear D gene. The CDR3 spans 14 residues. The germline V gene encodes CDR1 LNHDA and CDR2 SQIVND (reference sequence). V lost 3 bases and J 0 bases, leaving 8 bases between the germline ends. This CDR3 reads CASSIGYMNTEAFF. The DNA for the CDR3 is TGTGCCAGTAGTATCGGGTACATGAACACTGAAGCTTTCTTT.

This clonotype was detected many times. The CDR3 here is CASSTSDRGFGNQPQHF. CDR3 DNA sequence: TGTGCCAGCAGTACGTCCGACAGGGGATTTGGCAATCAGCCCCAGCATTTT. The chain employs TRBV6-2 or TRBV6-3 and TRBJ1-5; TRBD1 aligns across 8 bases. The V gene's germline CDR1 is MNHEY and CDR2 SVGEGT. Trimming cost V 5 bases and J 2 bases; bases outside gene matches: 11. There are 17 residues in the CDR3.